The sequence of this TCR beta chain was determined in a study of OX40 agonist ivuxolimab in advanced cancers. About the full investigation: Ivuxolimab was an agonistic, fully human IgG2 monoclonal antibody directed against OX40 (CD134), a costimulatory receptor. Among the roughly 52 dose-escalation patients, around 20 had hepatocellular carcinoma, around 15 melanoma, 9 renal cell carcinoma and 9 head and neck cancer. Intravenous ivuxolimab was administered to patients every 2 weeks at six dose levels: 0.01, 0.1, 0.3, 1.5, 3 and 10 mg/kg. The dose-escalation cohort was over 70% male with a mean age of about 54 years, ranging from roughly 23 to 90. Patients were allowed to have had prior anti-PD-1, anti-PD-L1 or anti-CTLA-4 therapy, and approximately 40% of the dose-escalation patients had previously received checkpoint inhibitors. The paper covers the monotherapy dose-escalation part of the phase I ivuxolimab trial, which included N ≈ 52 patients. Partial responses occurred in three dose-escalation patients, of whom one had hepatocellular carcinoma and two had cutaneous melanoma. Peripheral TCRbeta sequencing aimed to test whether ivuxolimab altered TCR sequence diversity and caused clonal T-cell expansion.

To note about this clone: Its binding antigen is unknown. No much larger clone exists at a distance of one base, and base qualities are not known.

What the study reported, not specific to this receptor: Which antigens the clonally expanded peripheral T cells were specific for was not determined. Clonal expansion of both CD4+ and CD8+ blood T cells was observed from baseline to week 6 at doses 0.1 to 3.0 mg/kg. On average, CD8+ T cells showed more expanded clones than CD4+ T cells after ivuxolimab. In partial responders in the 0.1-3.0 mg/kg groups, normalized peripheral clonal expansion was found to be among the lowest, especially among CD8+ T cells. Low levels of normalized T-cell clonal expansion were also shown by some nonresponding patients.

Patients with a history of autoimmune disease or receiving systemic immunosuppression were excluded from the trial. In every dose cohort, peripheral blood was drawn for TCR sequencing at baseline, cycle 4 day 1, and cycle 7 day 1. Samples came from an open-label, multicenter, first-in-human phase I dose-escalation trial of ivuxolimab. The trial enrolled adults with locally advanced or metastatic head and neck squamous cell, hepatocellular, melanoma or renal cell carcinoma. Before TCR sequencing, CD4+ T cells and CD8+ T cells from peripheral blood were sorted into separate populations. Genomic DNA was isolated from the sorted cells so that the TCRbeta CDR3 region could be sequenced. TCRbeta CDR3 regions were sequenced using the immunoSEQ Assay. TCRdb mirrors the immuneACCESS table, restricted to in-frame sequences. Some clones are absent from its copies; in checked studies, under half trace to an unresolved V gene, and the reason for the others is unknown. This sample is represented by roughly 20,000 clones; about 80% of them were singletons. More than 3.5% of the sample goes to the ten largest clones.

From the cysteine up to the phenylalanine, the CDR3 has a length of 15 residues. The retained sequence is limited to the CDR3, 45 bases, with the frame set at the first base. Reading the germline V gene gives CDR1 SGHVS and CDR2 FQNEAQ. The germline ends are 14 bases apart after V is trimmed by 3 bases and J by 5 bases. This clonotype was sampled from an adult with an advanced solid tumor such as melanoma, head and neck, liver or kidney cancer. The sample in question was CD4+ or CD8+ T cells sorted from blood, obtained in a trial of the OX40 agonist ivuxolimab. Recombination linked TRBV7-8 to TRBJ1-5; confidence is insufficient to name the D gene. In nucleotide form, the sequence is TGTGCCAGCAGCTTGCGAGACTCGGACCATCAGCCCCAGCATTTT. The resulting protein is CASSLRDSDHQPQHF.